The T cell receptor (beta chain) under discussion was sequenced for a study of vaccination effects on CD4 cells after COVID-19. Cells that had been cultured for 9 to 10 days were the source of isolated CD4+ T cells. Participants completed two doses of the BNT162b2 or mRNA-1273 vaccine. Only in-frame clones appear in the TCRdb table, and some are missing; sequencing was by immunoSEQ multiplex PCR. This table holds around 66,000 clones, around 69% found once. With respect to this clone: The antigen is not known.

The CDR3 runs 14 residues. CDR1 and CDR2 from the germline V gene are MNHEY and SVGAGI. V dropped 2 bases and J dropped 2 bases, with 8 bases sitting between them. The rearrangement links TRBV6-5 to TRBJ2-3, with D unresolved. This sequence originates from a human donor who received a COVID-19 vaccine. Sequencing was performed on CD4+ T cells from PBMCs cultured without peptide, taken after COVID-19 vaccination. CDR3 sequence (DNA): TGTGCCAGCAGTTACACGGGTTCCACAGATACGCAGTATTTT. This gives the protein CASSYTGSTDTQYF.